This T cell receptor (beta chain) was sequenced in a study of shared clonotypes between healthy human individuals. This CDR3 spans 12 amino acids. Germline loops: CDR1 MNHEY, CDR2 SVGAGI. Between the trimmed V and J ends, which lost 6 bases and 6 bases, there was a span of 11 bases. CD8 cells regarded as naive lacked CD45RO, were positively chosen for CCR7, and omitted terminally differentiated effector memory CD45RA+ cells. Assay: immunoSEQ multiplex PCR; the TCRdb copy retains only in-frame clones and omits some. This sample yields almost 700,000 clones, of which about 91% are seen a single time; approximately 24% belongs to the top ten.

The V call is TRBV6-5, the J call TRBJ1-2; D perhaps matches TRBD1 (5 bases). The sequence was obtained from a man in his thirties or forties in good health. The sequencing sample was made of naive CD8+ T cells sorted from blood. The chain's CDR3 is CASSSGSDGYTF. CDR3 DNA: TGTGCCAGCAGCTCAGGGTCAGATGGCTACACCTTC.